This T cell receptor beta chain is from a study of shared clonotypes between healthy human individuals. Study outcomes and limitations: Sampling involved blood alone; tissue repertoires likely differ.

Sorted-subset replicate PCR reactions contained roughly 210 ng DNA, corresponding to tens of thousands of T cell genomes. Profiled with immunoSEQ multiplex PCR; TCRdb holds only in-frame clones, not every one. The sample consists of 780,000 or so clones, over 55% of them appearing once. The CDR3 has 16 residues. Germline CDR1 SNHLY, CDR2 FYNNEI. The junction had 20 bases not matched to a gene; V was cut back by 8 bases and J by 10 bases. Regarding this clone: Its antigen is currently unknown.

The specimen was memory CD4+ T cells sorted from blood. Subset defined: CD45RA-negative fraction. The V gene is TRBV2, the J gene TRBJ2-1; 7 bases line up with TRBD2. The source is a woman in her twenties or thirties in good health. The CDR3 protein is CASFLPGLASGREQFF. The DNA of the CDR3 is TGTGCCAGCTTCCTCCCGGGGCTAGCTAGCGGAAGGGAGCAGTTCTTC.